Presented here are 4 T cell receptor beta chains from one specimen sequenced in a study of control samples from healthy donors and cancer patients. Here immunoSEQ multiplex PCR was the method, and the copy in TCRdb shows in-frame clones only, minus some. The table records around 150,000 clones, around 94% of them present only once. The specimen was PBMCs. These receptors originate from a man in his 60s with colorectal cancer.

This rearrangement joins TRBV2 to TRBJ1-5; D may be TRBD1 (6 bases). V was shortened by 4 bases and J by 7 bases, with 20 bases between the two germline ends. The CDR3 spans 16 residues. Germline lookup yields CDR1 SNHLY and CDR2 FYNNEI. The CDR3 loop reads CASSGLVTGREQPQHF. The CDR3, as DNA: TGTGCCAGCAGTGGATTGGTTACAGGGCGGGAGCAGCCCCAGCATTTT.

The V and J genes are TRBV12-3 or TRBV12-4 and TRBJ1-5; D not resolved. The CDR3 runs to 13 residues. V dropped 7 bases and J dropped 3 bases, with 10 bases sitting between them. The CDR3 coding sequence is TGTGCCAGCAAGGGAATGCTCAATCAGCCCCAGCATTTT. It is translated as CASKGMLNQPQHF.

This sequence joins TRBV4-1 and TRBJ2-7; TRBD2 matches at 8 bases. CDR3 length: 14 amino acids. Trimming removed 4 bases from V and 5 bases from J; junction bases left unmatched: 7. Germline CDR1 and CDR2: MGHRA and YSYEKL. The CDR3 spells CASSRYSGIDEQYF. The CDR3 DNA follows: TGCGCCAGCAGCCGCTATAGCGGGATTGACGAGCAGTACTTC.

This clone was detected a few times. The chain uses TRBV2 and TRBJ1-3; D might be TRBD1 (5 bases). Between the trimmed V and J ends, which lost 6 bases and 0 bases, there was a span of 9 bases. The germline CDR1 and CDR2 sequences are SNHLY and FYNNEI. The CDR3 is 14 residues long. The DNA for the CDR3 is TGTGCCAGCAGACAGGACCTCTCTGGAAACACCATATATTTT. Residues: CASRQDLSGNTIYF.